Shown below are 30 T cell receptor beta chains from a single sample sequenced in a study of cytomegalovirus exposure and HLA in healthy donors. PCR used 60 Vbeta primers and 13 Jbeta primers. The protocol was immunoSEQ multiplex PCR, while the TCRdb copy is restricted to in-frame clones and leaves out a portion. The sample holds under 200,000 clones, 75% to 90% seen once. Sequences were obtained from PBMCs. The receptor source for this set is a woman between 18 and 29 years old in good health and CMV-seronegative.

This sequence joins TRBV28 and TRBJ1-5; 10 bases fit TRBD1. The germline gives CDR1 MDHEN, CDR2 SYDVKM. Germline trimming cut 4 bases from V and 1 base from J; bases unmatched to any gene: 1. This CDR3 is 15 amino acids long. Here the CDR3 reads CASSWGQGSNQPQHF. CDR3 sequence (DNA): TGTGCCAGCAGTTGGGGACAGGGGAGCAATCAGCCCCAGCATTTT.

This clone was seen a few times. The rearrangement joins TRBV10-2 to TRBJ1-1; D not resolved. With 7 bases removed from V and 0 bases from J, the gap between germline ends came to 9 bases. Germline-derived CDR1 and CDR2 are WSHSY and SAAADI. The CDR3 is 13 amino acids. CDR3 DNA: TGCGCCAGCACTAGCGGCATGAACACTGAAGCTTTCTTT. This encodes CASTSGMNTEAFF.

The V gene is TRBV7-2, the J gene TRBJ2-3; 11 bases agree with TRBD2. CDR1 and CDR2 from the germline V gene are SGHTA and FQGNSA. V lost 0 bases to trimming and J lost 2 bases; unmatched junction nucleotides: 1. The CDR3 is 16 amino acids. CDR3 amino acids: CASSLAGLAVTDTQYF. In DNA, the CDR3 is TGTGCCAGCAGCTTAGCGGGACTAGCGGTCACAGATACGCAGTATTTT.

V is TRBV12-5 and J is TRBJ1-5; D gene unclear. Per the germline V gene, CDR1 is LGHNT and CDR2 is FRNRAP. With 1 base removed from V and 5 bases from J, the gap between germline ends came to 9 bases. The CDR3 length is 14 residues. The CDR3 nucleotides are TGTGCTAGTGGTTTGGGCCCCCAGGATCAGCCCCAGCATTTT. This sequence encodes CASGLGPQDQPQHF. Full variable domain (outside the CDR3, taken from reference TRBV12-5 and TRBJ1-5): DARVTQTPRHKVTEMGQEVTMRCQPILGHNTVFWYRQTMMQGLELLAYFRNRAPLDDSGMPKDRFSAEMPDATLATLKIQPSEPRDSAVYFCASGLGPQDQPQHFGDGTRLSIL.

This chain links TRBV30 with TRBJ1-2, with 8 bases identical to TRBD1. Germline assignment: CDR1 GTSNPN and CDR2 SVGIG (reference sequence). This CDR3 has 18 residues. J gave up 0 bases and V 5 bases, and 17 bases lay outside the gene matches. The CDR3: CAWVPRGRSDSANYGYTF. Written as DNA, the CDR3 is TGTGCCTGGGTACCCAGGGGGCGGTCGGATAGCGCTAACTATGGCTACACCTTC.

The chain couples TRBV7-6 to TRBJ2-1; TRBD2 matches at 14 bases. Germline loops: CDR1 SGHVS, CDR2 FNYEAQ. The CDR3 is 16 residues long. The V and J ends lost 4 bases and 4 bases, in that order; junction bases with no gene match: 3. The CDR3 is CASSSGLAGVYNEQFF. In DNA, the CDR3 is TGTGCCAGCAGCTCGGGACTAGCGGGGGTGTACAATGAGCAGTTCTTC.

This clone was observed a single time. The CDR3 is CASSVGTRGAKNIQYF. CDR3 nucleotides: TGTGCCAGCAGCGTAGGGACTAGGGGTGCTAAAAACATTCAGTACTTC. The V call is TRBV9, the J call TRBJ2-4, with 7 bases lining up with TRBD2. Germline CDR1 and CDR2: SGDLS and YYNGEE. V lost 0 bases, J lost 4 bases, and 7 bases stayed unmatched. This CDR3 region has 16 residues.

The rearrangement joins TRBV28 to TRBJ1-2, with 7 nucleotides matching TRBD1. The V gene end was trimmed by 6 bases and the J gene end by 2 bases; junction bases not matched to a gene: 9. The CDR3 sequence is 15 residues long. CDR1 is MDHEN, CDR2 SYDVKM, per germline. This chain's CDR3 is CASSPGQVFNYGYTF. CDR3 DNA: TGTGCCAGCAGCCCAGGACAGGTCTTCAACTATGGCTACACCTTC.

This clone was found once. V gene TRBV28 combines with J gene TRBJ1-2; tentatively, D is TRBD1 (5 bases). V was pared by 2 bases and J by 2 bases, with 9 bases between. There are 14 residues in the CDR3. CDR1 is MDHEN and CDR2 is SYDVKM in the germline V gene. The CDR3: CASSLKGINYGYTF. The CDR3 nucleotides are TGTGCCAGCAGTTTAAAGGGGATCAACTATGGCTACACCTTC.

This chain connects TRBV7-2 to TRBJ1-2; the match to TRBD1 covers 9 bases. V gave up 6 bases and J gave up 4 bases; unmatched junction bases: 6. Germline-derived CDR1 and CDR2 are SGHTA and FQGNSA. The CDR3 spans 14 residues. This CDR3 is CASRATGGPYGYTF. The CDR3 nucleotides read TGTGCCAGCAGGGCTACAGGGGGCCCCTATGGCTACACCTTC.

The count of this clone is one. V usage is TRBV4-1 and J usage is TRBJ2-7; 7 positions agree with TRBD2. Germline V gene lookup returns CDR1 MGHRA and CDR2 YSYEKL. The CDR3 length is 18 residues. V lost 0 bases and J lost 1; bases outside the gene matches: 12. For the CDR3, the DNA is TGCGCCAGCAGCCAAGAGTGGCGCGGGAGAGTAGTATCCTACGAGCAGTACTTC. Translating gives CASSQEWRGRVVSYEQYF.

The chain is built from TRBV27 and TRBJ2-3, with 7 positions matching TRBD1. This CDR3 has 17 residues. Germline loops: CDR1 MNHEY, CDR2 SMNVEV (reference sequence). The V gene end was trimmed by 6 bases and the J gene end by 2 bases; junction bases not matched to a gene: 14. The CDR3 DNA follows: TGTGCCAGCAGGGATACATGGGACAGCGACAACACAGATACGCAGTATTTT. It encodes CASRDTWDSDNTDTQYF.

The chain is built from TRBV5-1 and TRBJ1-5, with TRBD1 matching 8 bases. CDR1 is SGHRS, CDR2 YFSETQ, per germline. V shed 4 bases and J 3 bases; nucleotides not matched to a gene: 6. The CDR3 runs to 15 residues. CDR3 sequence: CASSMTGDSNQPQHF. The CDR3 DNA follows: TGCGCCAGCAGCATGACAGGGGACTCCAATCAGCCCCAGCATTTT.

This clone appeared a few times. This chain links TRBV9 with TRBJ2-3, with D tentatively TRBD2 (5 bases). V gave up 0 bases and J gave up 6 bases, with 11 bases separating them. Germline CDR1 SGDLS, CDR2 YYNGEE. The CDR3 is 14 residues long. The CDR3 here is CASSVVSAADTQYF. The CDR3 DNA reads TGTGCCAGCAGCGTAGTTAGCGCAGCGGATACGCAGTATTTT.

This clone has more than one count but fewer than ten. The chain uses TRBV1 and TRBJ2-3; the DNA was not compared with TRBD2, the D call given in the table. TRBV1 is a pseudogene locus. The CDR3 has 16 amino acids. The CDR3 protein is CTSSPFPGDQTDTQYF. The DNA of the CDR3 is TGCACCAGCAGCCCATTCCCGGGAGACCAAACAGATACGCAGTATTTT.

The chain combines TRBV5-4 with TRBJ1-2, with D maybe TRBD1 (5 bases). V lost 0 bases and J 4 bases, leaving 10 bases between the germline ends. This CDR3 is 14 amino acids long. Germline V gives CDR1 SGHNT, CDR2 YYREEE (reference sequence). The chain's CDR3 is CASSLEGLGYGYTF. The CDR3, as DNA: TGTGCCAGCAGCTTGGAGGGGTTGGGCTATGGCTACACCTTC.

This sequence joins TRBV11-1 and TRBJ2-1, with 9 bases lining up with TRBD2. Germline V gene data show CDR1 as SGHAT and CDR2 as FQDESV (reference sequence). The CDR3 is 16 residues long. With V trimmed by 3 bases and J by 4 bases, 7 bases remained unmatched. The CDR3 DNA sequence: TGTGCCAGCAGCTTGCCTAGCGGGACCTTATACAATGAGCAGTTCTTC. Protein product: CASSLPSGTLYNEQFF.

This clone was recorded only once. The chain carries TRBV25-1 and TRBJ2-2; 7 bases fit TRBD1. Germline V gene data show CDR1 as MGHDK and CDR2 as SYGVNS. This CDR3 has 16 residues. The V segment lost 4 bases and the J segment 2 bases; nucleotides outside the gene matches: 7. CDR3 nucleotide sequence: TGTGCCAGCAGTGCCGGGACAGCCCCCAACACCGGGGAGCTGTTTTTT. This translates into CASSAGTAPNTGELFF. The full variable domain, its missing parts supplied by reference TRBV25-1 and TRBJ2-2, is EADIYQTPRYLVIGTGKKITLECSQTMGHDKMYWYQQDPGMELHLIHYSYGVNSTEKGDLSSESTVSRIRTEHFPLTLESARPSHTSQYLCASSAGTAPNTGELFFGEGSRLTVL.

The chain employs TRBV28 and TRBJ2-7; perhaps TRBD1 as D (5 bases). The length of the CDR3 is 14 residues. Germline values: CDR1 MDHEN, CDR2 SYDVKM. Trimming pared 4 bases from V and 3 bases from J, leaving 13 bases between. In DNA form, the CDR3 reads TGTGCCAGCAGTTCACTTAATACAGGCTACGAGCAGTACTTC. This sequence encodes CASSSLNTGYEQYF.

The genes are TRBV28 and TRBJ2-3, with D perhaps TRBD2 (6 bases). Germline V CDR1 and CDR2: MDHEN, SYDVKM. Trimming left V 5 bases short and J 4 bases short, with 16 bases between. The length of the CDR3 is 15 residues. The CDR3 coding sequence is TGTGCCAGCAGTCTTGAGGGCCAGCGGGCAGATACGCAGTATTTT. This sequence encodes CASSLEGQRADTQYF.

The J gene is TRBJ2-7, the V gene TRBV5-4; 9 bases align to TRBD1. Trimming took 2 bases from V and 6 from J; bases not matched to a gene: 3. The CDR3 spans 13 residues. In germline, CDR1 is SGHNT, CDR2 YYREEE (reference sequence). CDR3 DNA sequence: TGTGCCAGCAGCTTTGACAGGGGGAGCGAGCAGTACTTC. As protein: CASSFDRGSEQYF.

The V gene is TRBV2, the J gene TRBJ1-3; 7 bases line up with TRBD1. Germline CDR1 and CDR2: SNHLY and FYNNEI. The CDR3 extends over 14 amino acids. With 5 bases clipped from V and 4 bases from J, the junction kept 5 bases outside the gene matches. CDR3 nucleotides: TGTGCCAGCAGTCTCCAGGGGGGCGGAAACACCATATATTTT. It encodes CASSLQGGGNTIYF.

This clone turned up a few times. CDR3 nucleotides: TGTGCCAGCCGGGGATCGGACAGGAACCACGAGCAGTACTTC. Its protein is CASRGSDRNHEQYF. The chain couples TRBV6-5 to TRBJ2-7, with TRBD1 identical over 7 bases. The length of the CDR3 is 14 residues. Per germline, CDR1 MNHEY and CDR2 SVGAGI. V lost 8 bases and J lost 5; bases outside the gene matches: 12.

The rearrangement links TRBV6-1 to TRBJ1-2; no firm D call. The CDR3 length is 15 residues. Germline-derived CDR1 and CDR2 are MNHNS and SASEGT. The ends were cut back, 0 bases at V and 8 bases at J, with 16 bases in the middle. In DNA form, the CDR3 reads TGTGCCAGCAGTGAAGCCACGTATCTCCCTATGGGCTACACCTTC. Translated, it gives CASSEATYLPMGYTF.

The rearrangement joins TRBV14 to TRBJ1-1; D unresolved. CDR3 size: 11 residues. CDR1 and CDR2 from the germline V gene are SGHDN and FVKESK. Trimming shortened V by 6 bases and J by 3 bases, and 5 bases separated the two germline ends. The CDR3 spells CASRRDTEAFF. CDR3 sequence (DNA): TGTGCCAGCAGACGGGACACTGAAGCTTTCTTT.

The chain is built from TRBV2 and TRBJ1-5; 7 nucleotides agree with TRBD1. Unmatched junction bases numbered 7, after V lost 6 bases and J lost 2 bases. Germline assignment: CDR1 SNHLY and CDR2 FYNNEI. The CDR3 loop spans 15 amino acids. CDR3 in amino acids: CASSYDRVGNQPQHF. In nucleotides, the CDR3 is TGTGCCAGCAGCTACGACAGGGTTGGCAATCAGCCCCAGCATTTT.

The CDR3 coding sequence is TGTGCCTGGAGCGCCACTAGCGGCTACGAGCAGTACTTC. It codes for CAWSATSGYEQYF. V usage is TRBV30 and J usage is TRBJ2-7, with 8 bases that match TRBD2. V was clipped by 3 bases and J by 3 bases; unmatched bases: 4. The length of the CDR3 is 13 residues. Per the germline V gene, CDR1 is GTSNPN and CDR2 is SVGIG (reference sequence).

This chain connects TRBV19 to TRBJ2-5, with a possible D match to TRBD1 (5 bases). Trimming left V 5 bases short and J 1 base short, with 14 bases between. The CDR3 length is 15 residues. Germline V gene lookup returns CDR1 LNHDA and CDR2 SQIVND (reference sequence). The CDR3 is CASSRLGQGQETQYF. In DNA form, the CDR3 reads TGTGCCAGTAGTCGTCTTGGACAAGGCCAAGAGACCCAGTACTTC.

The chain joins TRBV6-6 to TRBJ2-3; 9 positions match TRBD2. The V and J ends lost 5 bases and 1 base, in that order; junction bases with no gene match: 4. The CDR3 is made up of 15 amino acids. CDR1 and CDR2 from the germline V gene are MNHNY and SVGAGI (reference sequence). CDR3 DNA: TGTGCCAGCAGTCAACTAGCGGGCGGCACAGATACGCAGTATTTT. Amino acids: CASSQLAGGTDTQYF.

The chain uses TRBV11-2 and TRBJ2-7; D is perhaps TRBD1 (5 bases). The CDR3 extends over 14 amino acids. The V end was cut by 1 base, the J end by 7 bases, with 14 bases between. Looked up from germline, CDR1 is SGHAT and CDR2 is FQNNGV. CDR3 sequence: CASSLAVREGEQYF. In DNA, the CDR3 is TGTGCCAGCAGCTTAGCCGTCAGGGAAGGAGAGCAGTACTTC.